The 26 T cell receptor beta chains below all came from one sample that was sequenced in a study of OX40 agonist ivuxolimab in advanced cancers. The assay was immunoSEQ multiplex PCR, and TCRdb's table has in-frame clones only and misses some. The table records approximately 70,000 clones, 70% to 90% of them present only once. The sample consisted of CD4+ or CD8+ T cells sorted from blood, taken in a trial of the OX40 agonist ivuxolimab. Source of these receptors: an adult with an advanced solid tumor such as melanoma, head and neck, liver or kidney cancer.

V gene TRBV5-6 combines with J gene TRBJ2-5; no clear D. Germline V CDR1 and CDR2: SGHDT, YYEEEE. V lost 0 bases to trimming and J lost 5 bases, with 11 bases between them. The CDR3 is made up of 14 amino acids. The chain's CDR3 is CASSLASQRETQYF. CDR3 nucleotides: TGTGCCAGCAGCTTGGCCTCCCAGAGGGAGACCCAGTACTTC.

This chain joins TRBV29-1 and TRBJ2-6; no clear D gene. CDR1 and CDR2 from the germline V gene are SQVTM and ANQGSEA. V was shortened by 3 bases and J by 0 bases, with 6 bases between the two germline ends. The CDR3 is 14 amino acids. CDR3 residues: CSVDGPSGANVLTF. CDR3 coding DNA: TGCAGCGTTGATGGGCCCTCTGGGGCCAACGTCCTGACTTTC.

V is TRBV5-6 and J is TRBJ1-5; D unclear. This CDR3 is built from 14 residues. Germline V CDR1 and CDR2: SGHDT, YYEEEE. Trimming pared 3 bases from V and 9 bases from J, leaving 16 bases between. The CDR3 here is CASSSERSLGPQHF. CDR3 coding DNA: TGTGCCAGCAGCTCCGAAAGGTCCCTTGGGCCCCAGCATTTT.

This sequence joins TRBV28 and TRBJ2-1; D unresolved. This CDR3 is built from 14 residues. Germline-derived CDR1 and CDR2 are MDHEN and SYDVKM. V shed 3 bases and J shed 5 bases, with 11 bases lying between them. The CDR3 spells CASSLGGSHNEQFF. The CDR3 nucleotides are TGTGCCAGCAGTTTGGGTGGTAGCCACAATGAGCAGTTCTTC. Full variable domain (outside the CDR3, taken from reference TRBV28 and TRBJ2-1): DVKVTQSSRYLVKRTGEKVFLECVQDMDHENMFWYRQDPGLGLRLIYFSYDVKMKEKGDIPEGYSVSREKKERFSLILESASTNQTSMYLCASSLGGSHNEQFFGPGTRLTVL.

The chain combines TRBV6-1 with TRBJ2-7; 8 bases agree with TRBD1. This CDR3 is built from 14 residues. J was trimmed by 3 bases and V by 6 bases; bases with no gene match: 7. From germline, CDR1 is MNHNS and CDR2 SASEGT. CDR3 nucleotides: TGTGCCAGCAGCACGACAGGGGCCCTCTACGAGCAGTACTTC. Its translation is CASSTTGALYEQYF.

The rearrangement links TRBV7-8 to TRBJ2-7; 9 bases are shared with TRBD2. Germline V gives CDR1 SGHVS, CDR2 FQNEAQ. This CDR3 is built from 14 residues. J gave up 6 bases and V 3 bases, and 6 bases lay outside the gene matches. The CDR3 region has the DNA TGTGCCAGCAGCTTGGCGGGAGGGCGGTCCGAGCAGTACTTC. Translated: CASSLAGGRSEQYF.

This chain uses TRBV7-9 with TRBJ2-3, with D possibly TRBD2 on 6 matching bases. The CDR3 spans 16 residues. Germline V gene lookup returns CDR1 SEHNR and CDR2 FQNEAQ (reference sequence). The V gene lost 3 bases and the J gene lost 0 bases, with 13 bases spanning the gap. CDR3 loop: CASSFQGTLSTDTQYF. DNA for the CDR3: TGTGCCAGCAGCTTTCAAGGGACTCTGAGCACAGATACGCAGTATTTT.

The rearrangement joins TRBV6-1 to TRBJ1-2; D is unclear. CDR1 MNHNS and CDR2 SASEGT come from the germline V gene. The CDR3 has 13 residues. Trimming removed 7 bases at V and 0 bases at J, with 9 bases between. CDR3 sequence (DNA): TGTGCCAGCATCCTGGACGCTAACTATGGCTACACCTTC. Its protein is CASILDANYGYTF.

This chain's CDR3 is CASSVRGQGSQPQHF. CDR3 in DNA: TGTGCCAGCAGTGTTCGAGGACAGGGGAGTCAGCCCCAGCATTTT. This chain joins TRBV2 and TRBJ1-5; 9 bases align to TRBD1. CDR1 is SNHLY and CDR2 is FYNNEI in the germline V gene. The length of the CDR3 is 15 residues. V dropped 4 bases and J dropped 6; count of bases not matched to a gene: 7.

The V gene is TRBV10-3, the J gene TRBJ2-3; D not resolved. Germline CDR1 reads ENHRY; CDR2 reads SYGVKD. V lost 6 bases and J lost 2, with 9 bases in between. The CDR3 is made up of 13 amino acids. The CDR3: CAIRAGSTDTQYF. The CDR3 bases are TGTGCCATCAGGGCCGGGTCCACAGATACGCAGTATTTT.

The chain links TRBV7-9 to TRBJ2-5, with D perhaps matching TRBD1 or TRBD2 (5 bases each). Germline values: CDR1 SEHNR, CDR2 FQNEAQ (reference sequence). CDR3 length: 14 amino acids. The germline V and J ends were trimmed by 0 bases and 4 bases, with 9 bases remaining between them. This CDR3 reads CASSLARDPETQYF. Here the CDR3 DNA reads TGTGCCAGCAGCTTAGCCAGGGACCCAGAGACCCAGTACTTC.

The gene calls are TRBV29-1 and TRBJ2-4, with D perhaps matching TRBD1 (6 bases). The CDR3 length is 15 residues. V lost 0 bases, J lost 8 bases, and 17 bases lay in between. Germline V gene data show CDR1 as SQVTM and CDR2 as ANQGSEA. The chain's CDR3 is CSVEEGRGGKYIQYF. The CDR3 coding sequence is TGCAGCGTTGAAGAAGGTAGAGGGGGAAAGTACATTCAGTACTTC.

The chain couples TRBV11-2 to TRBJ2-5, with TRBD2 identical over 11 bases. This CDR3 has 17 amino acids. V lost 2 bases and J lost 1; bases outside the gene matches: 6. Germline V CDR1 and CDR2: SGHAT, FQNNGV. CDR3 in amino acids: CASSLRMTSGIQETQYF. CDR3 coding DNA: TGTGCCAGCAGCTTACGAATGACTAGCGGGATCCAAGAGACCCAGTACTTC.

This chain connects TRBV5-1 to TRBJ1-1; unclear D gene. The germline gives CDR1 SGHRS, CDR2 YFSETQ. V lost 0 bases and J 0 bases, leaving 9 bases between the germline ends. The CDR3 runs 15 residues. This chain's CDR3 is CASSLGDLMNTEAFF. Written as DNA, the CDR3 is TGCGCCAGCAGCTTGGGTGACCTCATGAACACTGAAGCTTTCTTT.

The chain combines TRBV5-6 with TRBJ2-7; the D gene could be TRBD1 or TRBD2 (5 bases each). Germline CDR1 reads SGHDT; CDR2 reads YYEEEE. V dropped 2 bases and J dropped 5 bases, with 8 bases sitting between them. The CDR3 is made up of 12 amino acids. CDR3 bases: TGTGCCAGCAGCTTAGAGGGGAACGAGCAGTACTTC. It yields the protein CASSLEGNEQYF.

J is TRBJ2-4 and V is TRBV18; D is uncertain. Germline CDR1 KGHSH, CDR2 LQKENI. The CDR3 spans 15 residues. Between the trimmed V and J ends, which lost 2 bases and 0 bases, there was a span of 8 bases. The CDR3 loop reads CASSPAGLAKNIQYF. The CDR3 bases are TGTGCCAGCTCACCAGCAGGCCTAGCCAAAAACATTCAGTACTTC.

V and J are TRBV4-1 and TRBJ2-1, with 10 nucleotides matching TRBD2. CDR3 length equals 16 residues. Germline CDR1 reads MGHRA; CDR2 reads YSYEKL. After removal of 0 bases from V and 8 bases from J, the junction contained 7 bases not matched to a gene. The chain's CDR3 is CASSQERLAGVDEQFF. The CDR3 region has the DNA TGCGCCAGCAGCCAAGAAAGGCTAGCGGGAGTTGATGAGCAGTTCTTC.

The chain links TRBV7-2 to TRBJ1-5; TRBD1 might be the D (6 bases). This CDR3 region has 16 residues. V was pared by 1 base and J by 2 bases, with 12 bases between. Germline loops: CDR1 SGHTA, CDR2 FQGNSA. The CDR3 is CASSLGGGAGNQPQHF. The CDR3 DNA reads TGTGCCAGCAGCTTAGGCGGGGGGGCCGGCAATCAGCCCCAGCATTTT. The full variable domain, rest sourced from reference TRBV7-2 and TRBJ1-5, is GAGVSQSPSNKVTEKGKDVELRCDPISGHTALYWYRQSLGQGLEFLIYFQGNSAPDKSGLPSDRFSAERTGGSVSTLTIQRTQQEDSAVYLCASSLGGGAGNQPQHFGDGTRLSIL.

The rearrangement uses TRBV5-1 and TRBJ2-5, with 7 nucleotides matching TRBD1. Germline V gives CDR1 SGHRS, CDR2 YFSETQ. The CDR3 contains 14 residues. J gave up 2 bases and V 0 bases, and 1 base lay outside the gene matches. The CDR3 coding sequence is TGCGCCAGCAGCTTGGCGGGACAGCAAGAGACCCAGTACTTC. This encodes CASSLAGQQETQYF.

This sequence joins TRBV7-2 and TRBJ2-5; weak D call: TRBD2 (6 bases). Germline V gene sequence: CDR1 SGHTA, CDR2 FQGNSA. The CDR3 has 15 residues. The V end lost 4 bases, the J end lost 1 base, and 13 bases lay between the germline ends. The CDR3 nucleotides are TGTGCCAGCAGCTGGGTTCGCGGGACCCAAGAGACCCAGTACTTC. It is translated as CASSWVRGTQETQYF.

J is TRBJ2-5 and V is TRBV5-4, with 8 bases fitting TRBD2. The V and J ends lost 4 bases and 5 bases, in that order; junction bases with no gene match: 13. The length of the CDR3 is 16 residues. CDR1 and CDR2 (germline): SGHNT, YYREEE (reference sequence). CDR3 amino acids: CASSPRGAGAAETQYF. The CDR3 DNA reads as TGTGCCAGCAGCCCCCGCGGAGCGGGAGCAGCGGAGACCCAGTACTTC.

This chain connects TRBV6-5 to TRBJ2-5, with 7 bases fitting TRBD2. Germline-derived CDR1 and CDR2 are MNHEY and SVGAGI. V shed 0 bases and J 3 bases; nucleotides not matched to a gene: 4. This CDR3 region has 15 residues. The CDR3: CASSYSGGSEETQYF. CDR3 coding DNA: TGTGCCAGCAGTTACTCGGGAGGGAGCGAAGAGACCCAGTACTTC.

The rearrangement uses TRBV6-6 and TRBJ2-2; D is uncertain. V gave up 5 bases and J gave up 4 bases, with 5 bases separating them. Germline lookup yields CDR1 MNHNY and CDR2 SVGAGI (reference sequence). The CDR3 has 12 residues. The DNA of the CDR3 is TGTGCCAGCAGTCCCCTCACCGGGGAGCTGTTTTTT. It specifies CASSPLTGELFF.

On this clone itself: It is unclear where the CDR3 begins or ends on the DNA, so no DNA is shown, and the CDR3 is as TCRdb lists it. This rearrangement joins TRBV28 to TRBJ1-2; the table's D call of TRBD1 was not tested on the DNA. Germline-derived CDR1 and CDR2 are MDHEN and SYDVKM. Counting both end residues, the CDR3 totals 16 amino acids. CDR3 sequence reads: CASSLAQATPLSGYTF.

The chain links TRBV9 to TRBJ2-7; TRBD2 matches at 10 bases. V lost 3 bases and J lost 0; bases outside the gene matches: 6. Per germline, CDR1 SGDLS and CDR2 YYNGEE. This CDR3 region has 16 residues. This CDR3 reads CASSDPSGSNSYEQYF. As DNA, the CDR3 is TGTGCCAGCAGCGATCCTAGCGGGAGTAACTCCTACGAGCAGTACTTC.

The chain joins TRBV11-3 to TRBJ2-5; 10 nucleotides align to TRBD1. CDR3 length: 14 amino acids. CDR1 and CDR2 (germline): SGHNT, YENEEA. The ends lost 5 bases at V and 4 bases at J; junction bases unmatched: 4. The CDR3 nucleotides read TGTGCCAGCAGCCCCGGACAGGGGGGAGAGACCCAGTACTTC. This codes for CASSPGQGGETQYF.